These 19 T cell receptor beta chains share one sample of origin, sequenced in a study of cytomegalovirus exposure and HLA in healthy donors. A multiplex PCR was run with 60 Vbeta primers and 13 Jbeta primers. Libraries were prepared by immunoSEQ multiplex PCR; TCRdb keeps only in-frame clonotypes and omits some of them. The sample has roughly 120,000 clones; approximately 75% are singletons. The sample taken for sequencing was PBMCs. The receptors were gathered from a man aged 35 to 55 in good health and CMV-seronegative.

The V and J genes are TRBV30 and TRBJ1-3; D call uncertain. The CDR3 spans 17 residues. The V end lost 0 bases, the J end lost 4 bases, and 19 bases lay between the germline ends. From germline, CDR1 is GTSNPN and CDR2 SVGIG (reference sequence). The CDR3 DNA is TGTGCCTGGAGTGTACCTGGAGTACCCGGCCGGGGAAACACCATATATTTT. This sequence encodes CAWSVPGVPGRGNTIYF.

This clone has a handful of counts. One end of the junction does not line up with germline, which may come from a read error. The chain uses TRBV5-4 and TRBJ2-6, with D perhaps TRBD1 (6 bases). Germline V gene sequence: CDR1 SGHNT, CDR2 YYREEE (reference sequence). CDR3 size: 15 residues. The DNA of the CDR3 is TGTGCCAGCAGCTTACCAGGGGCTGGGGCCAACGGCCTGACTTTC. Its translation is CASSLPGAGANGLTF.

The rearrangement links TRBV30 to TRBJ1-1; D might be TRBD1 (5 bases). CDR3 length: 13 residues. V lost 4 bases to trimming and J lost 3 bases, with 12 bases between them. Germline V gives CDR1 GTSNPN, CDR2 SVGIG (reference sequence). The CDR3 protein is CAWTGRRDTEAFF. CDR3 bases: TGTGCCTGGACAGGGAGGCGGGACACTGAAGCTTTCTTT. The full variable domain, its missing parts supplied by reference TRBV30 and TRBJ1-1, is SQTIHQWPATLVQPVGSPLSLECTVEGTSNPNLYWYRQAAGRGLQLLFYSVGIGQISSEVPQNLSASRPQDRQFILSSKKLLLSDSGFYLCAWTGRRDTEAFFGQGTRLTVV.

This chain joins TRBV11-2 and TRBJ1-1; tentative D call: TRBD1 (5 bases). This CDR3 region has 14 residues. Per the germline V gene, CDR1 is SGHAT and CDR2 is FQNNGV. V lost 5 bases to trimming and J lost 4 bases, with 14 bases between them. The CDR3 bases are TGTGCCAGCAGCGCCGGGCAAAGGGGCACTGAAGCTTTCTTT. Translation gives CASSAGQRGTEAFF.

The rearrangement uses TRBV7-9 and TRBJ1-5; D gene unclear. Trimming cost V 0 bases and J 0 bases, with 12 bases left between them. This CDR3 contains 17 residues. The germline gives CDR1 SEHNR, CDR2 FQNEAQ (reference sequence). CDR3 in amino acids: CASSLAAATDSNQPQHF. In nucleotides, the CDR3 is TGTGCCAGCAGCTTAGCGGCGGCTACCGATAGCAATCAGCCCCAGCATTTT.

The rearrangement joins TRBV9 to TRBJ2-1; 7 nucleotides agree with TRBD1. The CDR3 runs to 14 residues. J was trimmed by 10 bases and V by 2 bases; bases with no gene match: 9. CDR1 and CDR2 from the germline V gene are SGDLS and YYNGEE. In DNA, the CDR3 is TGTGCCAGCAGCGTCGGCTACAGGGGCCGGGAGCAGTTCTTC. Protein sequence: CASSVGYRGREQFF.

The chain is built from TRBV27 and TRBJ2-7; 12 nucleotides align to TRBD2. Losses at the gene ends were 5 bases for V and 2 bases for J; bases not matched to a gene: 7. CDR1 and CDR2 (germline): MNHEY, SMNVEV (reference sequence). The CDR3 is 16 residues long. Here the CDR3 reads CASSIRLAGVTYEQYF. The CDR3 nucleotides read TGTGCCAGCAGTATCCGACTAGCGGGGGTAACCTACGAGCAGTACTTC.

The V gene is TRBV5-1, the J gene TRBJ2-6, with D tentatively TRBD2 (5 bases). CDR1 and CDR2 from the germline V gene are SGHRS and YFSETQ. The CDR3 runs to 13 residues. V lost 4 bases and J lost 15, with 17 bases in between. CDR3 DNA sequence: TGCGCCAGCAGCACTGGACTCCTCAAAGGCCTGACTTTC. Translating gives CASSTGLLKGLTF.

The chain carries TRBV7-2 and TRBJ1-2, with D perhaps matching TRBD1 (6 bases). This CDR3 spans 14 amino acids. V was trimmed by 3 bases and J by 3 bases, leaving 11 bases between them. Germline V CDR1 and CDR2: SGHTA, FQGNSA. CDR3 coding DNA: TGTGCCAGCAGCTTTGCACAGGGTGACTATGGCTACACCTTC. The encoded protein is CASSFAQGDYGYTF.

The CDR3 sequence: CASSLGQTENQPQHF. The CDR3 nucleotides are TGTGCCAGCAGCTTAGGACAGACTGAGAATCAGCCCCAGCATTTT. The V and J genes are TRBV7-8 and TRBJ1-5; a possible D gene is TRBD1 (5 bases). The CDR3 covers 15 residues. The germline CDR1 and CDR2 sequences are SGHVS and FQNEAQ. Trimming removed 1 base from V and 4 bases from J, with 11 bases in between.

The chain has TRBV4-1 and TRBJ1-1; no clear D gene. The germline V gene has CDR1 MGHRA and CDR2 YSYEKL. The ends were cut back, 6 bases at V and 2 bases at J, with 13 bases in the middle. This CDR3 is 14 amino acids long. CDR3 protein: CASRDGRVNTEAFF. DNA for the CDR3: TGCGCCAGCAGGGACGGGAGGGTAAACACTGAAGCTTTCTTT.

This chain links TRBV27 with TRBJ2-1; maybe TRBD2 (5 bases). The CDR3 contains 16 residues. Germline-derived CDR1 and CDR2 are MNHEY and SMNVEV (reference sequence). The V gene lost 8 bases and the J gene lost 0 bases, with 17 bases spanning the gap. DNA of the CDR3: TGTGCCAGCGGACCGGGGTCACTGAGCTCCTACAATGAGCAGTTCTTC. Translating gives CASGPGSLSSYNEQFF.

J is TRBJ2-3 and V is TRBV2; D is undetermined. CDR3 length equals 15 residues. V dropped 0 bases and J dropped 0 bases, with 7 bases sitting between them. Germline V CDR1 and CDR2: SNHLY, FYNNEI. The DNA of the CDR3 is TGTGCCAGCAGTGAAGCTGGTACTAGCACAGATACGCAGTATTTT. Its translation is CASSEAGTSTDTQYF.

The chain uses TRBV28 and TRBJ1-2; 10 positions match TRBD1. The V and J ends lost 11 bases and 6 bases, in that order; junction bases with no gene match: 6. Germline V gene data show CDR1 as MDHEN and CDR2 as SYDVKM. This CDR3 has 12 amino acids. DNA for the CDR3: TGTGCCTGCGGGACAGGGGTTGATGGCTACACCTTC. It translates to CACGTGVDGYTF.

This chain joins TRBV11-2 and TRBJ2-7, with 7 bases aligning to TRBD2. Germline CDR1 SGHAT, CDR2 FQNNGV. The CDR3 has 16 amino acids. With 2 bases clipped from V and 6 bases from J, the junction kept 13 bases outside the gene matches. The CDR3 sequence is CASSLNVIAGAGEQYF. The CDR3 DNA reads TGTGCCAGCAGCTTAAATGTCATCGCGGGAGCGGGCGAGCAGTACTTC.

This chain connects TRBV7-9 to TRBJ1-4, with TRBD1 as a possible D gene (5 bases). CDR1 SEHNR and CDR2 FQNEAQ come from the germline V gene (reference sequence). V shed 0 bases and J shed 17 bases, with 19 bases lying between them. CDR3 length: 14 amino acids. The CDR3 DNA sequence: TGTGCCAGCAGCTTAGCGGGTTGGGGGACTGAAATATTTTTT. Translation gives CASSLAGWGTEIFF.

The chain recombines TRBV28 with TRBJ2-6, with 9 bases aligning to TRBD1. The CDR3 consists of 19 residues. In germline, CDR1 is MDHEN, CDR2 SYDVKM. V shed 6 bases and J 0 bases; nucleotides not matched to a gene: 12. The CDR3 loop is CASRLTGGATLSGANVLTF. CDR3 bases: TGTGCCAGCAGACTTACAGGGGGCGCGACTCTCTCTGGGGCCAACGTCCTGACTTTC. The full variable domain, its missing parts supplied by reference TRBV28 and TRBJ2-6, is DVKVTQSSRYLVKRTGEKVFLECVQDMDHENMFWYRQDPGLGLRLIYFSYDVKMKEKGDIPEGYSVSREKKERFSLILESASTNQTSMYLCASRLTGGATLSGANVLTFGAGSRLTVL.

This rearrangement joins TRBV7-2 to TRBJ1-6; TRBD1 matches 7 bases. The CDR3 totals 13 residues. With 7 bases clipped from V and 7 bases from J, the junction kept 4 bases outside the gene matches. Germline loops: CDR1 SGHTA, CDR2 FQGNSA. CDR3 loop: CASIRGENSPLHF. The CDR3, as DNA: TGTGCCAGCATCAGGGGGGAAAATTCACCCCTCCACTTT.

CDR3: CASSLPTVSYEQYF. The CDR3 DNA reads as TGTGCCAGCAGCTTGCCTACCGTCTCCTACGAGCAGTACTTC. The V gene is TRBV5-6, the J gene TRBJ2-7; D is undetermined. This CDR3 is 14 amino acids long. In germline, CDR1 is SGHDT, CDR2 YYEEEE. Trimming pared 1 base from V and 0 bases from J, leaving 8 bases between.